Listed here are 22 T cell receptor beta chains from one sample, sequenced in a study of blood T cell repertoires in COVID-19. Assay: immunoSEQ multiplex PCR; the TCRdb copy retains only in-frame clones and omits some. Among 220,000 or so clones, around 91% were seen once, and the ten largest hold roughly 15%. Sequenced input: PBMCs or T cells enriched from blood (not recorded which). These receptors all stem from a man aged 25 to 45 who had been exposed to COVID-19.

The rearrangement uses TRBV4-1 and TRBJ2-7; D remains unclear. In germline, CDR1 is MGHRA, CDR2 YSYEKL. Trimming cost V 6 bases and J 0 bases, with 9 bases left between them. The CDR3 totals 13 residues. Written as DNA, the CDR3 is TGCGCCAGCAGTCCCCTTAGCTCCTACGAGCAGTACTTC. Protein sequence: CASSPLSSYEQYF.

The J gene is TRBJ2-2, the V gene TRBV19, with D possibly matching TRBD1 (6 bases). Germline CDR1 LNHDA, CDR2 SQIVND (reference sequence). The CDR3 has 14 amino acids. With 7 bases removed from V and 5 bases from J, the gap between germline ends came to 14 bases. The CDR3 sequence is CASTPQGNTGELFF. Written as DNA, the CDR3 is TGTGCCAGTACCCCCCAGGGGAATACCGGGGAGCTGTTTTTT.

The chain combines TRBV4-1 with TRBJ2-3, with 7 bases matching TRBD2. CDR3 length equals 18 residues. Germline CDR1 reads MGHRA; CDR2 reads YSYEKL. The V and J ends lost 4 bases and 2 bases, in that order; junction bases with no gene match: 15. DNA of the CDR3: TGCGCCAGCAGCCCCACGGAAGGTCTAGCGGCCTACACAGATACGCAGTATTTT. It translates to CASSPTEGLAAYTDTQYF.

CDR3 coding DNA: TGTGCCAGCAGTTACTCAGGGGGAAATCAGCCCCAGCATTTT. It codes for CASSYSGGNQPQHF. The chain couples TRBV6-5 to TRBJ1-5; weak D call: TRBD1 (6 bases). V was clipped by 0 bases and J by 4 bases, with 7 bases between them. CDR1 is MNHEY and CDR2 is SVGAGI in the germline V gene. The CDR3 is 14 residues long.

The CDR3 spells CASSLAAGQLNEKLFF. The CDR3 DNA is TGCGCCAGCAGCTTGGCCGCGGGACAGCTTAATGAAAAACTGTTTTTT. J is TRBJ1-4 and V is TRBV5-1; 7 bases align to TRBD1. The germline gives CDR1 SGHRS, CDR2 YFSETQ. The CDR3 contains 16 residues. The V gene end was trimmed by 0 bases and the J gene end by 4 bases; junction bases not matched to a gene: 6.

The CDR3 DNA is TGCGCCAGCAGCCAAGATCCCGGGACAGGGGGTGATGGCTACACCTTC. Protein: CASSQDPGTGGDGYTF. The chain links TRBV4-1 to TRBJ1-2, with TRBD1 matching 11 bases. The CDR3 is 16 residues long. CDR1 is MGHRA and CDR2 is YSYEKL in the germline V gene. V was pared by 0 bases and J by 6 bases, with 6 bases of the junction left unmatched.

Ten or more counts support this clone. The rearrangement joins TRBV5-5 to TRBJ2-4; D gene unclear. There are 13 residues in the CDR3. Germline V gene data show CDR1 as SGHKS and CDR2 as YYEKEE (reference sequence). Trimming stripped 2 bases from V and 0 bases from J, with 3 bases between. The CDR3 here is CASSFLAKNIQYF. The DNA of the CDR3 is TGTGCCAGCAGCTTTCTAGCCAAAAACATTCAGTACTTC.

This chain links TRBV19 with TRBJ1-3; TRBD1 agrees at 9 bases. Germline V gene data show CDR1 as LNHDA and CDR2 as SQIVND (reference sequence). The CDR3 runs 16 residues. J lost 2 bases, V lost 9 bases, and 11 bases had no gene match. CDR3 in amino acids: CASYLRDRETGNTIYF. As DNA, the CDR3 is TGTGCCAGCTACCTCCGGGACAGGGAAACTGGAAACACCATATATTTT. The entire variable domain, with the rest obtained from reference TRBV19 and TRBJ1-3, is as follows: DGGITQSPKYLFRKEGQNVTLSCEQNLNHDAMYWYRQDPGQGLRLIYYSQIVNDFQKGDIAEGYSVSREKKESFPLTVTSAQKNPTAFYLCASYLRDRETGNTIYFGEGSWLTVV.

The chain combines TRBV2 with TRBJ2-7; unclear D gene. CDR3 size: 14 residues. Germline CDR1 reads SNHLY; CDR2 reads FYNNEI. Trimming left V 1 base short and J 2 bases short, with 9 bases between. This CDR3 is CASSEDSPTYEQYF. The CDR3 coding sequence is TGTGCCAGCAGTGAAGACTCGCCTACCTACGAGCAGTACTTC.

J is TRBJ2-1 and V is TRBV11-3, with D possibly matching TRBD1 (6 bases). The CDR3 contains 15 residues. V gave up 5 bases and J gave up 5 bases, with 16 bases separating them. Germline CDR1 SGHNT, CDR2 YENEEA. The CDR3 reads CASSVQRGTNNEQFF. In DNA, the CDR3 is TGTGCCAGCAGCGTTCAGCGTGGGACAAACAATGAGCAGTTCTTC.

The chain uses TRBV19 and TRBJ1-2; a possible D gene is TRBD1 (5 bases). CDR3 length equals 15 residues. Deletions cut 5 bases from V and 8 bases from J, with 21 bases between. CDR1 is LNHDA and CDR2 is SQIVND in the germline V gene (reference sequence). The CDR3 here is CASSAQRRTIVGYTF. The CDR3 bases are TGTGCCAGTAGTGCCCAACGACGGACAATAGTCGGCTACACCTTC.

The chain joins TRBV12-3 or TRBV12-4 to TRBJ1-4; D may be TRBD1 (6 bases). V was pared by 6 bases and J by 6 bases, with 8 bases between. The CDR3 length is 12 residues. In nucleotides, the CDR3 is TGTGCCAGCAGAGGGGGGGATGAAAAACTGTTTTTT. Amino acid sequence: CASRGGDEKLFF.

The CDR3 DNA follows: TGTGCCAGCAGCCAGGTCGGAGGGTCCACTGAAAAACTGTTTTTT. It is translated as CASSQVGGSTEKLFF. This chain joins TRBV7-2 and TRBJ1-4; D not certain. The CDR3 has 15 residues. The V gene lost 5 bases and the J gene lost 7 bases, with 17 bases spanning the gap. Looked up from germline, CDR1 is SGHTA and CDR2 is FQGNSA.

The chain links TRBV5-6 to TRBJ2-7; 8 bases are a match to TRBD2. This CDR3 has 16 amino acids. CDR1 and CDR2 from the germline V gene are SGHDT and YYEEEE. V shed 0 bases and J 3 bases; nucleotides not matched to a gene: 8. This CDR3 reads CASSLAGRGWIYEQYF. CDR3 sequence (DNA): TGTGCCAGCAGCTTGGCCGGGAGGGGATGGATCTACGAGCAGTACTTC.

The V gene is TRBV7-2, the J gene TRBJ1-6; a possible D gene is TRBD1 (5 bases). V was pared by 3 bases and J by 10 bases, with 16 bases between. The CDR3 covers 15 residues. Germline V CDR1 and CDR2: SGHTA, FQGNSA. The CDR3, as DNA: TGTGCCAGCAGCTTTGAGGGGAGGGTAGGGTCACCCCTCCACTTT. It specifies CASSFEGRVGSPLHF. Supplemented by reference TRBV7-2 and TRBJ1-6, the full variable domain reads GAGVSQSPSNKVTEKGKDVELRCDPISGHTALYWYRQSLGQGLEFLIYFQGNSAPDKSGLPSDRFSAERTGGSVSTLTIQRTQQEDSAVYLCASSFEGRVGSPLHFGNGTRLTVT.

The rearrangement uses TRBV7-9 and TRBJ2-1, with D tentatively TRBD1 (6 bases). This CDR3 has 13 amino acids. The germline V gene encodes CDR1 SEHNR and CDR2 FQNEAQ (reference sequence). V was pared by 5 bases and J by 7 bases, with 12 bases between. The DNA for the CDR3 is TGTGCCAGCAGCGCAGTAGGGGGAAATGAGCAGTTCTTC. Residues: CASSAVGGNEQFF.

The chain joins TRBV11-2 to TRBJ1-1, with D perhaps matching TRBD1 (5 bases). V was cut by 1 base and J by 0 bases, with 12 bases left in between. Germline CDR1 reads SGHAT; CDR2 reads FQNNGV. This CDR3 has 16 amino acids. The CDR3 is CASSLAFGGVNTEAFF. Here the CDR3 DNA reads TGTGCCAGCAGCTTAGCCTTCGGGGGAGTGAACACTGAAGCTTTCTTT.

CDR3 amino acids: CASSAAGTRKTDTQYF. The CDR3 coding sequence is TGTGCCAGCAGTGCCGCCGGGACTAGGAAAACAGATACGCAGTATTTT. The gene calls are TRBV25-1 and TRBJ2-3; 8 nucleotides match TRBD2. CDR1 and CDR2 (germline): MGHDK, SYGVNS. The CDR3 loop spans 16 amino acids. Unmatched junction bases numbered 9, after V lost 4 bases and J lost 3 bases.

The chain recombines TRBV12-1 with TRBJ1-1; TRBD1, the D gene given by the table, was not confirmed from the DNA. TRBV12-1 is noted as a pseudogene. The CDR3 is 15 residues long. The CDR3 is CASSFDGQENTEAFF. The CDR3 nucleotides read TGTGCCAGCAGCTTTGATGGACAGGAGAACACTGAAGCTTTCTTT.

V gene TRBV4-1 combines with J gene TRBJ2-7, with 8 bases that match TRBD2. Germline V gene sequence: CDR1 MGHRA, CDR2 YSYEKL. J lost 4 bases, V lost 0 bases, and 8 bases had no gene match. This CDR3 is built from 16 residues. The CDR3 DNA sequence: TGCGCCAGCAGCCAAGATTCCGGGGGGGGCGTGTACGAGCAGTACTTC. This gives the protein CASSQDSGGGVYEQYF.

The rearrangement joins TRBV6-2 or TRBV6-3 to TRBJ2-7; unclear D gene. The CDR3 totals 11 residues. Trimming pared 3 bases from V and 9 bases from J, leaving 9 bases between. Germline V gives CDR1 MNHEY, CDR2 SVGEGT. CDR3 DNA: TGTGCCAGCAGTTATGGCCCGGGGCAGTACTTC. It codes for CASSYGPGQYF.

V usage is TRBV5-4 and J usage is TRBJ1-2, with D possibly matching TRBD1 (6 bases). Per germline, CDR1 SGHNT and CDR2 YYREEE (reference sequence). The CDR3 spans 14 residues. Trimming removed 4 bases from V and 2 bases from J, with 12 bases in between. CDR3 coding DNA: TGTGCCAGCAGCCCGGACAGACTCAACTATGGCTACACCTTC. Its protein product is CASSPDRLNYGYTF.